The rows below give T cell receptor beta chains drawn from one sample of a study of regulatory T cells in long-lasting Graves disease. TCRdb reprocessed the multiplex PCR reads via MiXCR and lists one record per CDR3 protein. The sample contains 580,000 or so distinct CDR3 sequences, 15% to 20% of which appear only once. A further study also used this sample, focusing on T cells in Graves' hyperthyroidism and ophthalmopathy.

The starting material was peripheral blood mononuclear cells (PBMCs), obtained at new diagnosis, from a patient treated with antithyroid drugs. These receptors all come from a young man with Graves disease. The CDR3 runs from the conserved cysteine through the conserved F or W. The D gene is left open where the match is weak. Clone size is shown for a subset of rows, as once, few, many or a class of expanded clone.

>TRBJ1-5|TRBV24-1|-|many
TGTGCCACCAGTGCCGGGGACATTTATAGCAATCAGCCCCAGCATTTT
CATSAGDIYSNQPQHF
>TRBJ2-5|TRBV20-1|-|many
TGCAGTGCTCGGGGCGGGGCAGGCGTAGAGACCCAGTACTTC
CSARGGAGVETQYF
>TRBJ2-7|TRBV5-1|-|-
TGCGCCAGCAGCCTGGGGGCGGGACCCCTCGAGCAGTACTTC
CASSLGAGPLEQYF
>TRBJ2-1|TRBV6-7|TRBD2|once
TGTGCCAGCAGCCCGGGACTAGCGAACTACAATGAGCAGTTCTTC
CASSPGLANYNEQFF
>TRBJ1-2|TRBV15|TRBD1|few
TGTGCCACCAGAGCGGGACAGGTCTATGGCTACACCTTC
CATRAGQVYGYTF
>TRBJ2-3|TRBV6-1|TRBD2|-
TGTGCCAGCAGTCACCTAGCGGGAGGCCCCTCCGCAGATACGCAGTATTTT
CASSHLAGGPSADTQYF
>TRBJ2-7|TRBV11-2|-|few
TGTGCCAGCAGCTTAGCGGGAAGTCGCCACGAGCAGTACTTC
CASSLAGSRHEQYF
>TRBJ1-1|TRBV7-9|-|few
TGTGCCAGCAGCTTAGGGTCAGTTGAAGCTTTCTTT
CASSLGSVEAFF
>TRBJ1-1|TRBV6-2/TRBV6-3|-|few
TGTGCCAGCACCCGAGACGGGTTTTCGCCTGAAGCTTTCTTT
CASTRDGFSPEAFF
>TRBJ2-7|TRBV18|TRBD1|few
TGTGCCAGCTCCCCGGATGTGGGACAGGGGCTATTAACCTACGAGCAGTACTTC
CASSPDVGQGLLTYEQYF
>TRBJ1-2|TRBV5-1|TRBD1|many
TGCGCCAGCAGACCCGGGACAGCAGACTATGGCTACACCTTC
CASRPGTADYGYTF
>TRBJ1-1|TRBV2|-|many
TGTGCCAGCATGGGCGGACGTCAGGGGCTGGTAGCTGAAGCTTTCTTT
CASMGGRQGLVAEAFF
>TRBJ2-2|TRBV20-1|TRBD2|-
TGCAGTGCTAGAGGCGTAGGGACTAGCGATTCCGGGGAGCTGTTTTTT
CSARGVGTSDSGELFF
>TRBJ2-7|TRBV7-9|-|few
TGTGCCAGCAGCTTTGGCGGAGGGGTAGCGAGCAGGTCGTCCTACGAGCAGTACTTC
CASSFGGGVASRSSYEQYF
>TRBJ2-3|TRBV7-3|TRBD2|many
TGTGCCAGCAGCAGAAGGGGACTAAGGACAGATACGCAGTATTTT
CASSRRGLRTDTQYF
>TRBJ2-4|TRBV12-3/TRBV12-4|TRBD2|many
TGTGCCAGCAGTCCAACTAGCGGGAGCTCGGACGGGCACATTCAGTACTTC
CASSPTSGSSDGHIQYF
>TRBJ1-1|TRBV30|-|many
TGTGCCTGGAGTGTTTGGGCTGGCACTGAAGCTTTCTTT
CAWSVWAGTEAFF
>TRBJ2-3|TRBV7-2|-|many
TGTGCCAGCAGCTTACGACTAGTAGCAGATACGCAGTATTTT
CASSLRLVADTQYF
>TRBJ2-3|TRBV11-2|TRBD2|-
TGTGCCAGCAGCTTGGGGACTAGCGGGAGTGGGGGCACAGATACGCAGTATTTT
CASSLGTSGSGGTDTQYF
>TRBJ1-1|TRBV19|-|-
TGTGCCAGTAGTCGGCTTATCAGATTAGGATACACTGAAGCTTTCTTT
CASSRLIRLGYTEAFF
>TRBJ2-4|TRBV25-1|TRBD2|few
TGTGCCAGCTCCTCTACCAAAATAGCGGGAGGGCCCGTGGACATTCAGTACTTC
CASSSTKIAGGPVDIQYF
>TRBJ2-5|TRBV20-1|TRBD2|many
TGCAGTGCCTTGGGGCTAGCGGGATCTCCAGAGACCCAGTACTTC
CSALGLAGSPETQYF
>TRBJ2-3|TRBV27|-|many
TGTGCCAGCAGTCCACGGGACTTCCGCACAGATACGCAGTATTTT
CASSPRDFRTDTQYF
>TRBJ2-3|TRBV24-1|TRBD2|-
TGTGCCGTAAGCGGGATTAGCACAGATACGCAGTATTTT
CAVSGISTDTQYF
>TRBJ2-7|TRBV4-1|-|-
TGCGCCAGCAGCCACCGGGACAACGACTACGAGCAGTACTTC
CASSHRDNDYEQYF
>TRBJ2-1|TRBV20-1|-|many
TGCAGTGCTAGAGATGGACTGACCTCCTACAATGAGCAGTTCTTC
CSARDGLTSYNEQFF
>TRBJ2-1|TRBV30|-|-
TGTGCCTGGAGTGTAGTCCCGGATGAGCAGTTCTTC
CAWSVVPDEQFF
>TRBJ2-1|TRBV7-9|-|-
TGTGCCAGCATCTCCCTCCCGGTGAGGGCGGGCAGAACCTACAATGAGCAGTTCTTC
CASISLPVRAGRTYNEQFF
>TRBJ2-3|TRBV9|-|-
TGTGCCAGCAGCCCCCTTGGGCAGGACGCGCAGTATTTT
CASSPLGQDAQYF
>TRBJ2-3|TRBV27|-|once
TGTGCCAGCAGCTTCCAGGGACTGTACACAGATACGCAGTATTTT
CASSFQGLYTDTQYF
>TRBJ2-2|TRBV24-1|-|many
TGTGCCACCAGTGAGTCCCCTGGGGCCGGGGAGCTGTTTTTT
CATSESPGAGELFF
>TRBJ1-1|TRBV11-1|-|many
TGTGCCAGCACCCTTGGGCCGAACACTGAAGCTTTCTTT
CASTLGPNTEAFF
>TRBJ2-3|TRBV6-1|-|-
TGTGCCAGCTGGCTAGACCCCACAGATACGCAGTATTTT
CASWLDPTDTQYF
>TRBJ2-1|TRBV6-1|TRBD1|-
TGTGCCAGCAGCGTCCGGGACAGTGAGCAGTTCTTC
CASSVRDSEQFF
>TRBJ1-1|TRBV5-1|-|few
TGCGCCAGCAGCGGGACCCGTGAGGGTCCCACTGAAGCTTTCTTT
CASSGTREGPTEAFF
>TRBJ2-7|TRBV30|TRBD2|-
TGTGCCTGGAGTGGACTAGCGGGATCATTTGGGGACGAGCAGTACTTC
CAWSGLAGSFGDEQYF
>TRBJ1-5|TRBV20-1|-|many
TGCAGTGCTATATCAGGAGAACCCGTGGGGCCCCAGCATTTT
CSAISGEPVGPQHF
>TRBJ2-4|TRBV20-1|-|few
TGCAGTGCTAGATCAGGGGAGGAGGCCAAAAACATTCAGTACTTC
CSARSGEEAKNIQYF
>TRBJ1-2|TRBV19|-|-
TGTGCCAGTAGTGCATCTGGGAATCCCTCCGGCTACACCTTC
CASSASGNPSGYTF
>TRBJ2-7|TRBV5-4|-|-
TGTGCCAGCAGCCCGGGACGGCCGGCCTACGAGCAGTACTTC
CASSPGRPAYEQYF
>TRBJ2-1|TRBV7-9|-|many
TGTGCCAGCACCACTCTTGGGGGAGCGGGTGAGCAGTTCTTC
CASTTLGGAGEQFF
>TRBJ2-5|TRBV6-2/TRBV6-3|-|many
TGTGCCAGCAGCCGCACAGGGCTCGGAGAGACCCAGTACTTC
CASSRTGLGETQYF
>TRBJ2-7|TRBV6-9|TRBD2|few
TGTGCCAGCAGTTACGACGCGGGAGTCTTGTACGAGCAGTACTTC
CASSYDAGVLYEQYF
>TRBJ2-1|TRBV11-2|TRBD2|-
TGTGCCAGCAGCTTATTTATTCTAGCGGGAGGGCCGGGCAATGAGCAGTTCTTC
CASSLFILAGGPGNEQFF
>TRBJ2-3|TRBV7-9|-|-
TGTGCCAGCAGCCGGGTGGGCCAGGGCAAAGAGGGAGATACGCAGTATTTT
CASSRVGQGKEGDTQYF
>TRBJ1-2|TRBV11-2|-|many
TGTGCCAGCAGCTTAGACAGGCTTTATGGCTACACCTTC
CASSLDRLYGYTF
>TRBJ2-7|TRBV12-3/TRBV12-4|-|many
TGTGCCAGCAGTGGGGGACGGTACTACGAGCAGTACTTC
CASSGGRYYEQYF
>TRBJ1-2|TRBV12-3/TRBV12-4|-|-
TGTGCCAGCAGACTCCGTTCCACCCCCTTGAGACATGACTATGGCTGCACCTTC
CASRLRSTPLRHDYGCTF
>TRBJ2-5|TRBV5-1|-|-
TGCGCCAGCAGCTTGACGCAGCCGAGCGCCCAGTACTTC
CASSLTQPSAQYF
>TRBJ2-7|TRBV19|TRBD2|-
TGTGCCACCTCAGGGGCGGGAGGCCACGAGCAGTACTTC
CATSGAGGHEQYF
>TRBJ1-1|TRBV4-1|-|few
TGCGCCAGCAGACCGTCGACCGATCCTGAAGCTTTCTTT
CASRPSTDPEAFF
>TRBJ2-7|TRBV12-5|-|many
TGTGCTAGTGGCTTCGGGGTAACCTACGAGCAGTACTTC
CASGFGVTYEQYF
>TRBJ2-1|TRBV7-2|TRBD2|many
TGTGCCAGCAGCTTTGACCTAGGGAGGGCCTACAATGAGCAGTTCTTC
CASSFDLGRAYNEQFF
>TRBJ2-1|TRBV5-1|TRBD2|many
TGCGCCAGCAGCTGGACCGGACTAGCGGAACCCTACAATGAGCAGTTCTTC
CASSWTGLAEPYNEQFF
>TRBJ1-2|TRBV2|-|few
TGTGCCAGCAGCGTTGACCGTAACTATGGCTACACCTTC
CASSVDRNYGYTF
>TRBJ2-5|TRBV5-4|-|few
TGTGCCAGCAGCCTCCAAAGGGGGATTGGAGAGACCCAGTACTTC
CASSLQRGIGETQYF
>TRBJ2-2|TRBV2|TRBD1|few
TGTGCCAGCGGGGGACAGGGATTCACCGGGGAGCTGTTTTTT
CASGGQGFTGELFF
>TRBJ2-4|TRBV2|-|-
TGTGCCAGCAGTCCAGGGTTTGTGGACATTCAGTGCTTC
CASSPGFVDIQCF
>TRBJ1-1|TRBV5-6|-|-
TGTGCCAGCAGCTGGACGGTGCTGAACACTGAAGCTTTCTTT
CASSWTVLNTEAFF